The text below deals with one T cell receptor beta chain. What antigen it recognizes has not been identified. Base qualities are not at hand, and no much larger clone is one base apart. These data belong to a study of identical twins (dated by TCRdb to 2015 to 2016). Looking at the study overall: To test whether fetal clonotypes persist, the study used deep sequencing on TCR alpha and beta repertoires from monozygotic twins, unrelated adults of various ages, and cord blood. To rule out contamination, replicate twin experiments were performed at different times with different library preparation protocols. The full study reports these points: In monozygotic twins, recombination models systematically underestimated out-of-frame TCR alpha sharing, but the models matched the sharing seen between unrelated individuals. Compared with coincidental sharing between unrelated individuals, an excess of low generation-probability sequences was observed among out-of-frame TCR alpha sequences shared between twins. Zero-insertion analyses could be partly confounded by invariant T cells such as MAIT and iNKT, although diverse VJ usage argued against such confounding for most clonotypes. A weaker excess of twin sharing was found in beta out-of-frame sequences because the signal-to-noise ratio was lowered by fewer shared sequences. Because the same donors could not be followed over many years, the conclusions depended on cross-sectional statistical analysis. Fewer insertions were carried by abundant cord blood beta clonotypes, a similar but weaker trend appeared in young adult naive repertoires, and no such trend appeared in memory repertoires.

All donors were healthy Caucasians. Three pairs of female monozygotic twins, all aged about 18 to 30 years, made up the twin cohort. CD4+ and CD8+ T cell populations were isolated with positive isolation kits from Invitrogen. V is cut by 3 bases and J by 5 bases, and the space between the germline ends is 9 bases. For CDR1 and CDR2, the germline V gene lists KGHDR and SFDVKD. The cysteine opens and the phenylalanine closes a CDR3 of 13 amino acids. Only the CDR3 DNA is retained, 39 bases long and in frame from the first base. Library creation used 5' RACE. The listed sequencing device is Illumina HiSeq 2000. Template switching introduced a universal primer binding site; the final cDNA contained a unique molecular identifier, enabling accurate counting of TCR cDNA molecules. First-strand cDNA for TCR alpha and beta chains was synthesized from specific primers in the conserved constant-segment region. To control for contamination, every cDNA library was double barcoded, receiving both a SMART-Mk sample barcode and Illumina barcodes. TruSeq adapter sequences along with Illumina sample barcodes were introduced in two successive PCR steps. The TCR alpha and beta cDNA libraries were sequenced on the Illumina HiSeq platform using custom primers. The original methods were these. Unique molecular identifiers were extracted from raw reads with MiGEC, and CDR3 positions were determined with MiXCR. For each individual, recombination models were inferred using an EM algorithm with the repgenHMM and IGoR tools. Shared clonotypes were analyzed with the tcR package in R, and sharing was normalized by the product of cloneset sizes. Out-of-frame nonproductive sequences were analyzed to study raw recombination free of thymic and clonal selection effects. TCRdb cleaned the public reads at Q25 with fastp, built clones with MiXCR and kept in-frame beta chains. CDR3 protein sequences are deduplicated, and each keeps its most common genes and DNA. These V and J calls rely on TCRdb rather than the paper's analysis. This sample gives a few hundred thousand distinct CDR3 sequences in total; roughly 15% of them show up just once. The top ten clones comprise 0.35% to 0.45% of the sample.

These data were also filed under a second study, of yellow fever vaccine responses in identical twins. As that second study puts it: According to the authors, the vaccine-induced T cell response in identical twins seemed to be partly convergent and partly specific to each individual. Focusing on identical twins, the study followed the T cell clones that responded to the vaccine, and did so with precision.

The sequence joins TRBV24-1 to TRBJ2-5, with no confident D gene call. This TCR was recovered from a woman aged 18-29 years in good health. Sequencing used CD4+ T cells sorted from blood. The CDR3 region reads CATSDRFEETQYF. The sequenced DNA is TGTGCCACCAGTGATAGGTTTGAGGAGACCCAGTACTTC.